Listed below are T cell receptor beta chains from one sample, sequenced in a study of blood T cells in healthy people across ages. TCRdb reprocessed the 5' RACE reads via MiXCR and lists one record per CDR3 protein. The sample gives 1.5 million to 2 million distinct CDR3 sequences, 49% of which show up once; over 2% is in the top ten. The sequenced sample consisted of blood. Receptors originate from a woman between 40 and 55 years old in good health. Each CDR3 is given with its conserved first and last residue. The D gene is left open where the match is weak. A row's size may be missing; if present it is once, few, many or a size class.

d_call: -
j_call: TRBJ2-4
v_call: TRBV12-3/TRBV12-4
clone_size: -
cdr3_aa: CASRGRGHDKNIQYF
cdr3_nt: TGTGCCAGCAGGGGGAGGGGGCACGACAAAAACATTCAGTACTTC

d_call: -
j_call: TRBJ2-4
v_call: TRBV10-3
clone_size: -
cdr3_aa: CAERHEAGGLAKNIRYF
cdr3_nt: TGTGCCGAAAGGCACGAAGCAGGGGGGTTGGCCAAAAACATTCGGTACTTC

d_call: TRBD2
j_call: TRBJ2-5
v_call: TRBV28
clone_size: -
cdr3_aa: CASSLLAGDGTQYF
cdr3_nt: TGTGCCAGCAGTTTACTAGCGGGGGACGGGACCCAGTACTTC

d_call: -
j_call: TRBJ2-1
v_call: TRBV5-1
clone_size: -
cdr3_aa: CASSLVPAAANEQFF
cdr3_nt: TGCGCCAGCAGCTTGGTCCCAGCGGCGGCAAATGAGCAGTTCTTC

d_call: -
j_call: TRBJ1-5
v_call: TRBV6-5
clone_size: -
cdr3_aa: CASSYSSQGLNQPQHF
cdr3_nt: TGTGCCAGCAGTTACTCGTCACAGGGTTTAAATCAGCCCCAGCATTTT

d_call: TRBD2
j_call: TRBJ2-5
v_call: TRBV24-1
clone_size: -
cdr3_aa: CATKETSGGAETQYF
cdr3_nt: TGTGCCACCAAGGAGACTAGCGGGGGGGCAGAGACCCAGTACTTC

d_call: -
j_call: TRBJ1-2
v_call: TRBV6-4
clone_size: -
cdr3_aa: CASSDPNGYTF
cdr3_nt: TGTGCCAGCAGTGATCCAAATGGCTACACCTTC

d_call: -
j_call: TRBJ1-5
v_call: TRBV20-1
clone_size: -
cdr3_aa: CSASEGRGFQPQHF
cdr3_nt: TGCAGTGCTAGTGAGGGGAGGGGGTTTCAGCCCCAGCATTTT

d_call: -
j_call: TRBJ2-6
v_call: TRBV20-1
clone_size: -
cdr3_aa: CSARAHGTAASGANVLTF
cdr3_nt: TGCAGTGCTAGAGCCCATGGGACTGCCGCCTCTGGGGCCAACGTCCTGACTTTC

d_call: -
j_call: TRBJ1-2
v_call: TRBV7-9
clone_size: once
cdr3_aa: CASSPALIQANYGYTF
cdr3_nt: TGTGCCAGCAGCCCAGCACTGATCCAAGCTAACTATGGCTACACCTTC

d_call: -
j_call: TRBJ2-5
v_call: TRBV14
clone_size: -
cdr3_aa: CASSQELDTQYF
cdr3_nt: TGTGCCAGCAGCCAAGAGTTGGATACCCAGTACTTC

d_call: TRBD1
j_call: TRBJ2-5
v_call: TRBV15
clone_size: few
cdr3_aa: CATSRRGTGRQYF
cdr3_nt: TGTGCCACCAGCAGACGAGGGACAGGGCGCCAGTACTTC

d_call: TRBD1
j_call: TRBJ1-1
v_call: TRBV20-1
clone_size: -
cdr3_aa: CSALDPGQRSTEAFF
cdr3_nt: TGCAGTGCTCTCGATCCGGGACAGAGGAGCACTGAAGCTTTCTTT

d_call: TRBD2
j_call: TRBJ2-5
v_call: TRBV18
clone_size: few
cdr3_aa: CASSRLPGGQETQYF
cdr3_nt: TGTGCCAGCTCACGCCTTCCGGGGGGCCAAGAGACCCAGTACTTC

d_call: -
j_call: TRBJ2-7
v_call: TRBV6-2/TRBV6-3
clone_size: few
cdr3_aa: CASSYGFGYEQYF
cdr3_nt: TGTGCCAGCAGTTACGGCTTCGGGTACGAGCAGTACTTC